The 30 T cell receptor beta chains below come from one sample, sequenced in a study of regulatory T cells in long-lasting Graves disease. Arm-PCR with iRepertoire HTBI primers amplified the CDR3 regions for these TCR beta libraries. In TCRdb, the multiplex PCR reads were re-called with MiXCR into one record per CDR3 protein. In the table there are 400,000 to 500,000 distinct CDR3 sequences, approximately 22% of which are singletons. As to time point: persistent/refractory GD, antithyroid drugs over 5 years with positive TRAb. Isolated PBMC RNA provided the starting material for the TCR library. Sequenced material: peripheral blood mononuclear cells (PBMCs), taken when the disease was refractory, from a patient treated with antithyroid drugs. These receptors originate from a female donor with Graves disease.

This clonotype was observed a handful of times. The CDR3 bases are TGCGCCAGCAGCTTAGTGACCGCTGGGGAAAATGAGCAGTTCTTC. Translated, it gives CASSLVTAGENEQFF. The chain uses TRBV5-1 and TRBJ2-1, with D unclear. The germline CDR1 and CDR2 sequences are SGHRS and YFSETQ. The length of the CDR3 is 15 residues. With 2 bases removed from V and 7 bases from J, the gap between germline ends came to 16 bases. Complete variable domain (other parts from reference TRBV5-1 and TRBJ2-1): KAGVTQTPRYLIKTRGQQVTLSCSPISGHRSVSWYQQTPGQGLQFLFEYFSETQRNKGNFPGRFSGRQFSNSRSEMNVSTLELGDSALYLCASSLVTAGENEQFFGPGTRLTVL.

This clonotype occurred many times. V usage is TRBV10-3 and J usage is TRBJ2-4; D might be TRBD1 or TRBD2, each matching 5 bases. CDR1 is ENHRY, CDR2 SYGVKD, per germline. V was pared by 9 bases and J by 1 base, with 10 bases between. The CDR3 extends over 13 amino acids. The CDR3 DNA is TGTGCCATGTGGGACGCGGCCAAAAACATTCAGTACTTC. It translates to CAMWDAAKNIQYF.

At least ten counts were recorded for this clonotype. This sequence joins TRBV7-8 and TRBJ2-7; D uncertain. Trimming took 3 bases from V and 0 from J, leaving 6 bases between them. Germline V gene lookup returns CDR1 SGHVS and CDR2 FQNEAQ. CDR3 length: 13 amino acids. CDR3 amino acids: CASSFPPSYEQYF. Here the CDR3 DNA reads TGTGCCAGCAGCTTTCCCCCCTCCTACGAGCAGTACTTC.

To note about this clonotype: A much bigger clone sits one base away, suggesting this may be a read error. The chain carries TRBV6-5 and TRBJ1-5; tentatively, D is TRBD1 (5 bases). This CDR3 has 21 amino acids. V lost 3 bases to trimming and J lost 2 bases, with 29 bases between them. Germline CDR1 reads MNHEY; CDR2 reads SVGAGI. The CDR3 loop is CASSYPPRIGEDIPGNQPQHF. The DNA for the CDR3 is TGTGCCAGCAGTTATCCGCCGAGAATAGGGGAGGATATTCCGGGCAATCAGCCCCAGCATTTT.

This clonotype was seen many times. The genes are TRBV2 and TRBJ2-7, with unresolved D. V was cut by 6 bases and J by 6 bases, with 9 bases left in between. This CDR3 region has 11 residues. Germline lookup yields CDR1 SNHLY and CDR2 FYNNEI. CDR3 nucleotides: TGTGCCAGCAGGCCTGTTTCCGAGCAGTACTTC. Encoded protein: CASRPVSEQYF.

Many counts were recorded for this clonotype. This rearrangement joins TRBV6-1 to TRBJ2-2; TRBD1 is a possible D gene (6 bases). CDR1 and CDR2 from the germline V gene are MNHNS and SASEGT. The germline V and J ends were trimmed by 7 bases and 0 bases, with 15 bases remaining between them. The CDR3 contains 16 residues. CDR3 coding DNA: TGTGCCAGCAACAAGAGGGGGAACGCGAACACCGGGGAGCTGTTTTTT. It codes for CASNKRGNANTGELFF.

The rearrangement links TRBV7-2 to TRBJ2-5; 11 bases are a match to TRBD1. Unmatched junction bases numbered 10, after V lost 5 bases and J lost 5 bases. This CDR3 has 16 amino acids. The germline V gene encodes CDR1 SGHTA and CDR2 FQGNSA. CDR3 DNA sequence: TGTGCCAGCAGCCTCGGGACAGGGGGAAAGTTGGAGACCCAGTACTTC. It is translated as CASSLGTGGKLETQYF.

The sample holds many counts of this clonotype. The CDR3 loop is CASSNIPGQGSSNYGYTF. The CDR3 DNA reads TGTGCCAGCAGTAATATACCGGGACAGGGGTCGTCTAACTATGGCTACACCTTC. This chain links TRBV6-1 with TRBJ1-2; 10 bases are a match to TRBD1. This CDR3 is 18 amino acids long. V gave up 5 bases and J gave up 0 bases; unmatched junction bases: 12. The V gene's germline CDR1 is MNHNS and CDR2 SASEGT.

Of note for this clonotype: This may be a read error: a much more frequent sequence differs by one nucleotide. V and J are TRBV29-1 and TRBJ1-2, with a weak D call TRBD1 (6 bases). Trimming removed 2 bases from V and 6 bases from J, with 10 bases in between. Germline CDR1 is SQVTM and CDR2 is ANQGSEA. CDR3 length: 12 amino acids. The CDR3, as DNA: TGCAGCGTTGAATGGGGGGCCCATGGCTACACCTTC. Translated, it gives CSVEWGAHGYTF.

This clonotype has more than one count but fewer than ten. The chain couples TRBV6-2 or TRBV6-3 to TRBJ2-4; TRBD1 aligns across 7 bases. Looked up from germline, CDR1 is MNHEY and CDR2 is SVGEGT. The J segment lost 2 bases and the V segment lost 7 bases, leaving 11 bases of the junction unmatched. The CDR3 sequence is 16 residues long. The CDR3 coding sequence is TGTGCCAGCATTGTGAACAGGGGTTTCTCCAAAAACATTCAGTACTTC. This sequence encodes CASIVNRGFSKNIQYF.

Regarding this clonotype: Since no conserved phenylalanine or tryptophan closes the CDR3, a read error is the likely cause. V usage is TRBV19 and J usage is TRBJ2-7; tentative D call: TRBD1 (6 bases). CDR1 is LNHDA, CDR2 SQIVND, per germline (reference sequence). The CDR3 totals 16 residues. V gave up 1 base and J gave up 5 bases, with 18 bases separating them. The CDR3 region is CASSIGSGDFTDEQYS. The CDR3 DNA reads TGTGCCAGTAGTATAGGCTCAGGGGATTTCACCGACGAGCAGTACTCC.

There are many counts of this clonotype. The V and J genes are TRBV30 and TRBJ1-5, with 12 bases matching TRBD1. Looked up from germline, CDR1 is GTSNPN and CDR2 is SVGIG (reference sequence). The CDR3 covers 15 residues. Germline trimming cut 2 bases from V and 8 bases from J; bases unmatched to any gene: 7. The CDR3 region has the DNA TGTGCCTGGAGTTCCGGGACAGGGGGCGTTGAGCCCCAGCATTTT. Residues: CAWSSGTGGVEPQHF.

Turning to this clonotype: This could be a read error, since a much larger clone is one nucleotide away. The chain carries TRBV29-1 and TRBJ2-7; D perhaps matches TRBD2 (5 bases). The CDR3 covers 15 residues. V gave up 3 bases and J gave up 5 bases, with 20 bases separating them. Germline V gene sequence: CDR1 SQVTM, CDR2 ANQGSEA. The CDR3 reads CSVEAVGDRRNEQYF. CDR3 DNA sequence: TGCAGCGTTGAGGCCGTGGGAGATCGTCGCAACGAGCAGTACTTC.

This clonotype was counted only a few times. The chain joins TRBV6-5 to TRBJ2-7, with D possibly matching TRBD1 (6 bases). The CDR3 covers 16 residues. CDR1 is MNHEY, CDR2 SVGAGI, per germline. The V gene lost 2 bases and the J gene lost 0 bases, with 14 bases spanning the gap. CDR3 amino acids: CASSYTDRSSSYEQYF. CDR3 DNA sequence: TGTGCCAGCAGTTACACCGACAGGAGTAGCTCCTACGAGCAGTACTTC.

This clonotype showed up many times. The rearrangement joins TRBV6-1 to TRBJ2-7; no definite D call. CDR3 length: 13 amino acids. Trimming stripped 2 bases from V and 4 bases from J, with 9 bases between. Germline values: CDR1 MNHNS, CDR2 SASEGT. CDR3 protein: CASSESPRYEQYF. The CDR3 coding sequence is TGTGCCAGCAGTGAAAGTCCTAGGTACGAGCAGTACTTC.

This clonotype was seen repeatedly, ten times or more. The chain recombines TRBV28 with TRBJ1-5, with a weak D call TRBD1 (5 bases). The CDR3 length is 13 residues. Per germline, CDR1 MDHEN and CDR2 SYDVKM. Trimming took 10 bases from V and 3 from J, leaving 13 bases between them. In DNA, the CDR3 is TGTGCCATCCACGGGGCTCACAATCAGCCCCAGCATTTT. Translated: CAIHGAHNQPQHF.

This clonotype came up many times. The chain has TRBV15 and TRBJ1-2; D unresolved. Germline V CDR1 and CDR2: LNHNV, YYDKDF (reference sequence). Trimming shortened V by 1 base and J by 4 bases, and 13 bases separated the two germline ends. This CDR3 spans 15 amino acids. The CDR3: CATSRGGGFGYGYTF. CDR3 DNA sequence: TGTGCCACCAGCAGAGGTGGAGGATTCGGCTATGGCTACACCTTC.

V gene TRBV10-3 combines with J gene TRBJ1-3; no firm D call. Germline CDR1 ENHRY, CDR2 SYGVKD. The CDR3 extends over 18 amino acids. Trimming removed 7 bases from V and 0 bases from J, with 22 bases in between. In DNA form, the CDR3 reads TGTGCCATCACCCCAGTACCAGGTAGACGTTACTCTGGAAACACCATATATTTT. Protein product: CAITPVPGRRYSGNTIYF.

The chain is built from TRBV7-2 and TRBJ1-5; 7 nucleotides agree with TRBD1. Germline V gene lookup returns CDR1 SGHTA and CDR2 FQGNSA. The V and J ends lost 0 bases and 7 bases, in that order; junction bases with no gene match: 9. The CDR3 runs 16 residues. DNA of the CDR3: TGTGCCAGCAGCTTAGCGTCTGGGGCAGGGGGGCAGCCCCAGCATTTT. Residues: CASSLASGAGGQPQHF.

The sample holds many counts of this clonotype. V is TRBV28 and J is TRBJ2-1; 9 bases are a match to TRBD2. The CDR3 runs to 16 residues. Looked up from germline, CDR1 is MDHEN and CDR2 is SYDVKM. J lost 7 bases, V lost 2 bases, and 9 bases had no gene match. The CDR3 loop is CASSLAIAGELNEQFF. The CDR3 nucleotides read TGTGCCAGCAGTTTAGCGATAGCGGGAGAATTAAATGAGCAGTTCTTC.

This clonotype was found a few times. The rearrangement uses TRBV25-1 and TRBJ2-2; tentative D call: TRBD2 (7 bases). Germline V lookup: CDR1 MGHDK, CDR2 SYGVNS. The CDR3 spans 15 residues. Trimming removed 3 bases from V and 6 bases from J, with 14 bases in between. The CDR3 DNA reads TGTGCCAGCAGTGAGCGGGGGCAACTCTCCGGGGAGCTGTTTTTT. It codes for CASSERGQLSGELFF.

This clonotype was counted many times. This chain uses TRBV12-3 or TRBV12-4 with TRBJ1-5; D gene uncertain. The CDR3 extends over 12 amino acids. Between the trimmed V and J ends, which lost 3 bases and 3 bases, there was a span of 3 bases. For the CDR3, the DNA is TGTGCCAGCAGTTTTGCCAATCAGCCCCAGCATTTT. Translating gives CASSFANQPQHF.

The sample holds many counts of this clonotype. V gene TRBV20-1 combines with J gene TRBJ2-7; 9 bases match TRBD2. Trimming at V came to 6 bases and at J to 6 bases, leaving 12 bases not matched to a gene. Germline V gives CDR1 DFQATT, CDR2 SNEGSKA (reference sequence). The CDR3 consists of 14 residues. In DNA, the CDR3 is TGCAGTGCCCCGCTCGTGGTAGCGGGAGTCGAGCAGTACTTC. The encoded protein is CSAPLVVAGVEQYF.

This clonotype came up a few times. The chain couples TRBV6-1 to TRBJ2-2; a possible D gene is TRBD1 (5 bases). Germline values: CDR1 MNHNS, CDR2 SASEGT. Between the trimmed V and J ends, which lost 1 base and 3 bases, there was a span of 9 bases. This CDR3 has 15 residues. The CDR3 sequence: CASSEVGADTGELFF. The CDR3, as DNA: TGTGCCAGCAGTGAAGTAGGGGCCGACACCGGGGAGCTGTTTTTT.

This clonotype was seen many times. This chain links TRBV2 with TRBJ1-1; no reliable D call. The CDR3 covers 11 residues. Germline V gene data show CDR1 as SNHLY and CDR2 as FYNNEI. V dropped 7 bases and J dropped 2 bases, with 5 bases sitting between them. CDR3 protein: CASMINTEAFF. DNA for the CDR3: TGTGCCAGCATGATTAACACTGAAGCTTTCTTT.

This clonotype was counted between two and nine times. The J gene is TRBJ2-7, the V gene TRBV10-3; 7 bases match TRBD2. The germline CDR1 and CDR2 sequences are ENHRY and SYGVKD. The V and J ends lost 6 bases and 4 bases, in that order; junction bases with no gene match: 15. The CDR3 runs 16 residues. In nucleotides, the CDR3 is TGTGCCATCAGCGAGGGACGTGGCCTAGCGGAATACGAGCAGTACTTC. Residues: CAISEGRGLAEYEQYF.

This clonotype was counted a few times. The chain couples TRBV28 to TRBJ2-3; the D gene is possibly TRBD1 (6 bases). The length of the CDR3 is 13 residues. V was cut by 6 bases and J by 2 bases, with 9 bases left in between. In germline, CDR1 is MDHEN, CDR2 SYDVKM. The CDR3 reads CASRDSHTDTQYF. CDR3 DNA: TGTGCCAGCAGGGACAGCCACACAGATACGCAGTATTTT.

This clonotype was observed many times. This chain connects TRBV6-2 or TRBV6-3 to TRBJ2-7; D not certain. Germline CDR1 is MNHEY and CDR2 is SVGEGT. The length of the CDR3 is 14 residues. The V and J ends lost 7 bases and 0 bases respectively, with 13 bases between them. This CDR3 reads CASTPRHLSYEQYF. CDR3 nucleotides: TGTGCCAGCACCCCACGGCACCTCTCCTACGAGCAGTACTTC.

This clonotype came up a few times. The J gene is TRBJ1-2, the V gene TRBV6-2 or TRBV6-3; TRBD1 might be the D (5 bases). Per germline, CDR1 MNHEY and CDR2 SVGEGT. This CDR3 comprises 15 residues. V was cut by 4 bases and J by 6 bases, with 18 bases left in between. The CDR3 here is CASSFEGRIVDGYTF. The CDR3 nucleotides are TGTGCCAGCAGTTTTGAGGGGCGGATCGTGGATGGCTACACCTTC.

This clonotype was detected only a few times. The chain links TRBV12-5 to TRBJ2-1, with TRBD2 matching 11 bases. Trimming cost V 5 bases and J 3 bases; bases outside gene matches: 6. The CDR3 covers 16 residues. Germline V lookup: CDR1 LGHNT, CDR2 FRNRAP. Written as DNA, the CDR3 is TGTGCTAGTGGTCTCCTGACTAGCGGGGTCTACAATGAGCAGTTCTTC. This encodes CASGLLTSGVYNEQFF.